This TCR beta chain was identified during a study of T cells in Graves' hyperthyroidism and ophthalmopathy. Study details: Specimen type is peripheral blood, collected at initial diagnosis prior to any treatment.

CDR3 size: 16 residues. V shed 2 bases and J shed 0 bases, with 11 bases lying between them. The V gene's germline CDR1 is SNHLY and CDR2 FYNNEI. Ophthalmopathy cases met thresholds of Clinical Activity Score at least 3, NOSPECS grade at least 4 and duration under 3 months. Patients were excluded because of uncontrolled infection, other autoimmune disease, pregnancy or lactation. Template material for amplifying TCR beta CDR3 regions consisted of RNA transcripts. HTBI primers were used for first-round RT-PCR of the TCR CDR3. From the multiplex PCR reads, TCRdb called clonotypes with MiXCR, one entry per CDR3 protein. Counted here are hundreds of thousands of distinct CDR3 sequences, approximately 15% occurring once; the ten biggest clones make up 34%. The table lists this clonotype with many counts. Its antigen is as yet unknown. Notes on the study in general: Before onset, ophthalmopathy was predicted by the model a median roughly 6.8 months earlier.

This TCR came from a woman aged 40 to 49 with Graves' ophthalmopathy. The sample comprised blood. The genes are TRBV2 and TRBJ2-1; TRBD2 might be the D (5 bases). The CDR3 reads CASSETLTSSYNEQFF. CDR3 nucleotide sequence: TGTGCCAGCAGTGAAACACTAACTAGCTCCTACAATGAGCAGTTCTTC.